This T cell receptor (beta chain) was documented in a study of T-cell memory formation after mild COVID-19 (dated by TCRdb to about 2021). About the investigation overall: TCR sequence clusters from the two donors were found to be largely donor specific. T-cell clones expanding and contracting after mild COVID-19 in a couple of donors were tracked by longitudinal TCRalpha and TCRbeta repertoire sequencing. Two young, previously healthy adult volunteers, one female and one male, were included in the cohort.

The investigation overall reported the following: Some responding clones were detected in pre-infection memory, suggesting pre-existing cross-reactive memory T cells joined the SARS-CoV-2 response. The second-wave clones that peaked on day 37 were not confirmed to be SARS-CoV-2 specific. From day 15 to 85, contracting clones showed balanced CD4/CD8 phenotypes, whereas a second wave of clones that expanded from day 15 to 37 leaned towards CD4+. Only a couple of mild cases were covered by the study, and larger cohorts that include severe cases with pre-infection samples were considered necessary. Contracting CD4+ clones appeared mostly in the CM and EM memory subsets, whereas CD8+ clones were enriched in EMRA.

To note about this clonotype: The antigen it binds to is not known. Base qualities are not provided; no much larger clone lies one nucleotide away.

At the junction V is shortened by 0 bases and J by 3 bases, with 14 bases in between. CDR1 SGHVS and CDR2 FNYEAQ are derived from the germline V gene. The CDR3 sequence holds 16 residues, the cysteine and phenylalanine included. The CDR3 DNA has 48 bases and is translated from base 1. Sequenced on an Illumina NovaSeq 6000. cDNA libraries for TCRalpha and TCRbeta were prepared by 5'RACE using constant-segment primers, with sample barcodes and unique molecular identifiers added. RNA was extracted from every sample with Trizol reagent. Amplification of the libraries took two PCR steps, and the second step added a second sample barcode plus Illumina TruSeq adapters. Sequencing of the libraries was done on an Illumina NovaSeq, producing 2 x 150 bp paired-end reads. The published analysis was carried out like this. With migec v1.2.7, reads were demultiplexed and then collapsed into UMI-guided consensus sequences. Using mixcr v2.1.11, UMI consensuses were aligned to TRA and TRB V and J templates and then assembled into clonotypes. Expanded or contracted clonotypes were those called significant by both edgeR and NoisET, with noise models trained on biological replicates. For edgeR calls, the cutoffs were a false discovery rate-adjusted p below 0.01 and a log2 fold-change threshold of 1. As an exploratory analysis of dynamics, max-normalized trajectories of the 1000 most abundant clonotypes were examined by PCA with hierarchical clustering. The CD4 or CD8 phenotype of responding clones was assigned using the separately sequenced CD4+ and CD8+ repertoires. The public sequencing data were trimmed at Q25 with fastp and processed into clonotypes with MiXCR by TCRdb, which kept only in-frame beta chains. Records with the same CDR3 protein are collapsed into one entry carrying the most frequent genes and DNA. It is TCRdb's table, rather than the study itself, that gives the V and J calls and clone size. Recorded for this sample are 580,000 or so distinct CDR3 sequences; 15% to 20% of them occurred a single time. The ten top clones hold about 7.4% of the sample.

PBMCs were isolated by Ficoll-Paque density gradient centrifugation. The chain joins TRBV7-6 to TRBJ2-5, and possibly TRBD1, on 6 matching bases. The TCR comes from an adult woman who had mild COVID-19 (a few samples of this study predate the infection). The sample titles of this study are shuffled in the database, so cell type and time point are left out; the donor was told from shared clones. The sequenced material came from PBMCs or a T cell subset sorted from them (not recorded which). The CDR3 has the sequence CASSLAGADPKETQYF. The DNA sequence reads TGTGCCAGCAGCTTAGCGGGGGCGGACCCTAAAGAGACCCAGTACTTC.